A selection of T cell receptor beta chains follows, all from one sample in a study of radiotherapy plus CTLA-4 blockade in lung cancer. Sequencing used immunoSEQ multiplex PCR; TCRdb keeps in-frame clones, though not all of them. The sample gives 55,000 to 85,000 clones, 65% to 85% of which show up once; 15% to 20% is in the top ten. Sequenced here: peripheral blood, sampled from a patient treated with radiotherapy plus ipilimumab. The source is a human donor with non-small cell lung cancer whose response to radiotherapy plus ipilimumab could not be evaluated. Some clones in this sample may be carry-over from other donors' samples. Both conserved end residues are trimmed from each CDR3. Each record gives: J gene, clone size, V gene, CDR3 protein. Size tells how often a clone was seen (once, few, many) or the class of an expanded clone, and some rows leave it out.

j_gene: TRBJ1-6
abundance: .
v_gene: TRBV6-5
CDR3aa: ASSPGTFSPLH

j_gene: TRBJ2-7
abundance: .
v_gene: TRBV15
CDR3aa: ATSRGHTYEQY

j_gene: TRBJ1-3
abundance: .
v_gene: TRBV10-3
CDR3aa: AIEGRLSGNTIY

j_gene: TRBJ2-2
abundance: .
v_gene: TRBV28
CDR3aa: ASSSRTGELF

j_gene: TRBJ2-2
abundance: .
v_gene: TRBV11-2
CDR3aa: ASSLDRQSGGELF

j_gene: TRBJ1-2
abundance: .
v_gene: TRBV6-5
CDR3aa: ASSYAYWTGNYGYT

j_gene: TRBJ1-1
abundance: once
v_gene: TRBV5-4
CDR3aa: ASSRWGPTEAF

j_gene: TRBJ2-2
abundance: .
v_gene: TRBV13
CDR3aa: ASGRGGGELF

j_gene: TRBJ2-1
abundance: .
v_gene: TRBV5-1
CDR3aa: ASSVGGGSLSYNEQF

j_gene: TRBJ2-7
abundance: .
v_gene: TRBV27
CDR3aa: ASSFLLSDEQY

j_gene: TRBJ2-3
abundance: few
v_gene: TRBV9
CDR3aa: ASSVQGGGGDTQY

j_gene: TRBJ1-2
abundance: .
v_gene: TRBV5-6
CDR3aa: ASSLYPGSYGYT

j_gene: TRBJ2-5
abundance: .
v_gene: TRBV2
CDR3aa: ATSRGSQETQY

j_gene: TRBJ2-3
abundance: .
v_gene: TRBV7-2
CDR3aa: ASSLVASGYTDTQY

j_gene: TRBJ1-6
abundance: .
v_gene: TRBV4-1
CDR3aa: ASSQDPGYNSPLH

j_gene: TRBJ1-5
abundance: few
v_gene: TRBV10-3
CDR3aa: AISQGAGQPQH

j_gene: TRBJ1-1
abundance: .
v_gene: TRBV29-1
CDR3aa: STVQGGTEAF

j_gene: TRBJ2-2
abundance: .
v_gene: TRBV2
CDR3aa: ASRAGLGELF

j_gene: TRBJ2-3
abundance: .
v_gene: TRBV7-9
CDR3aa: ASSLGYQRGVDTQY

j_gene: TRBJ1-1
abundance: .
v_gene: TRBV4-1
CDR3aa: ASSQDRGRSTEAF

j_gene: TRBJ1-1
abundance: few
v_gene: TRBV4-1
CDR3aa: ASSLQRGDPNTEAF

j_gene: TRBJ2-3
abundance: .
v_gene: TRBV5-1
CDR3aa: ASSLQGSGTDTQY

j_gene: TRBJ2-5
abundance: .
v_gene: TRBV2
CDR3aa: ASSERGGPETQY

j_gene: TRBJ1-5
abundance: .
v_gene: TRBV10-3
CDR3aa: AIRAGQGNNQPQH

j_gene: TRBJ1-2
abundance: once
v_gene: TRBV13
CDR3aa: ASSLPLPGQGRNYGYT

j_gene: TRBJ2-7
abundance: .
v_gene: TRBV4-2
CDR3aa: ASSHRTAGPYEQY

j_gene: TRBJ2-1
abundance: once
v_gene: TRBV5-1
CDR3aa: ASSLGQGSYNEQF

j_gene: TRBJ2-3
abundance: .
v_gene: TRBV29-1
CDR3aa: SVWGRGQGTQY

j_gene: TRBJ1-2
abundance: .
v_gene: TRBV6-5
CDR3aa: ASSGGQGGGYT

j_gene: TRBJ2-2
abundance: .
v_gene: TRBV7-9
CDR3aa: ASSLVGAVTGELF

j_gene: TRBJ1-2
abundance: .
v_gene: TRBV6-1
CDR3aa: ASSATGYSNYGYT

j_gene: TRBJ2-5
abundance: few
v_gene: TRBV7-3
CDR3aa: ASSLNGGQETQY

j_gene: TRBJ1-2
abundance: .
v_gene: TRBV19
CDR3aa: ASTDRLRGYGYT

j_gene: TRBJ1-2
abundance: .
v_gene: TRBV27
CDR3aa: ASSPSSRGNYGYT

j_gene: TRBJ1-2
abundance: few
v_gene: TRBV4-1
CDR3aa: ASSQDRGGGYGYT

j_gene: TRBJ1-6
abundance: .
v_gene: TRBV9
CDR3aa: ASSVGGGLGNSPLH

j_gene: TRBJ2-2
abundance: few
v_gene: TRBV7-9
CDR3aa: ASSTQGRGDTGELF

j_gene: TRBJ1-5
abundance: .
v_gene: TRBV6-1
CDR3aa: ASSEGPYSNQPQH

j_gene: TRBJ2-5
abundance: once
v_gene: TRBV27
CDR3aa: ASSLRRRETQY

j_gene: TRBJ2-1
abundance: .
v_gene: TRBV9
CDR3aa: ASSVHPGQGGGNEQF

j_gene: .
abundance: few
v_gene: TRBV6-5
CDR3aa: ASSSSGVPYEQY

j_gene: TRBJ1-4
abundance: .
v_gene: TRBV5-1
CDR3aa: ASSWGTQGNNEKLF

j_gene: TRBJ2-3
abundance: .
v_gene: TRBV29-1
CDR3aa: SVAAGSGTDTQY

j_gene: TRBJ2-7
abundance: .
v_gene: TRBV7-2
CDR3aa: ASSLIAGNYEQY

j_gene: TRBJ2-2
abundance: few
v_gene: TRBV30
CDR3aa: AWRGDRAFLGWTGELF

j_gene: TRBJ1-6
abundance: .
v_gene: TRBV5-6
CDR3aa: ASSLAGSWGSPLH

j_gene: TRBJ1-4
abundance: .
v_gene: TRBV27
CDR3aa: ASSGQGVGEKLF

j_gene: TRBJ1-4
abundance: .
v_gene: TRBV6-5
CDR3aa: ASRVQGATNEKLF

j_gene: TRBJ2-3
abundance: .
v_gene: TRBV9
CDR3aa: ASSVGGRDTQY

j_gene: TRBJ2-3
abundance: .
v_gene: TRBV6-6
CDR3aa: ASSYNRVTDTQY

j_gene: TRBJ2-2
abundance: .
v_gene: TRBV9
CDR3aa: ASSVGAGRGGELF

j_gene: TRBJ2-7
abundance: .
v_gene: TRBV30
CDR3aa: AWSTLRGYSYEQY

j_gene: TRBJ2-5
abundance: .
v_gene: TRBV4-1
CDR3aa: ASSPYQQTEETQY

j_gene: TRBJ2-3
abundance: .
v_gene: TRBV5-1
CDR3aa: ASSLGGDGDTQY

j_gene: TRBJ1-3
abundance: .
v_gene: TRBV29-1
CDR3aa: SAQTFSGNTIY